The 10 T cell receptor beta chains in this list originate from one sample, sequenced in a study of molecular identifiers for immune sequencing clone quantification (dated by TCRdb to 2017 to 2018). Library construction relied on PCR. Sequenced using a NextSeq 500. TCRdb redid the processing of the public reads, applying fastp at Q25 and MiXCR, and retained in-frame beta chains. One record per CDR3 amino acid sequence lists the most common genes and DNA. The sample data list about 630,000 distinct CDR3 sequences, and around 25% of these were observed just once. Clones ranked in the top ten supply about 0.8% of the sample. Sequencing was performed on naive CD8+ T cells from blood, with Jurkat cell RNA spiked in. Per the publication, the cell subset or site label means: FACS-sorted CD8+CD4-CCR7+CD45RA+ naive T cells. These receptors originate from a human donor in good health. Some libraries in this study had Jurkat cell RNA spiked in.

This clonotype was recorded a few times. V and J are TRBV7-9 and TRBJ2-7, with D possibly called TRBD1 or TRBD2 (5 bases each). V lost 0 bases and J lost 2, with 11 bases in between. The CDR3 covers 15 residues. Germline CDR1 reads SEHNR; CDR2 reads FQNEAQ (reference sequence). The CDR3 protein is CASSLASGDAYEQYF. The CDR3 DNA reads TGTGCCAGCAGCTTAGCGTCTGGGGACGCCTACGAGCAGTACTTC.

The chain links TRBV7-9 to TRBJ2-3; D unclear. This CDR3 contains 13 residues. Germline values: CDR1 SEHNR, CDR2 FQNEAQ (reference sequence). Deletions cut 2 bases from V and 4 bases from J, with 7 bases between. The DNA for the CDR3 is TGTGCCAGCAGCTTAATAAGTTCAGATACGCAGTATTTT. Encoded protein: CASSLISSDTQYF.

The J gene is TRBJ1-5, the V gene TRBV6-2 or TRBV6-3; D gene uncertain. Germline-derived CDR1 and CDR2 are MNHEY and SVGEGT. The germline V and J ends were trimmed by 0 bases and 6 bases, with 6 bases remaining between them. This CDR3 region has 13 residues. CDR3 DNA sequence: TGTGCCAGCAGTTACTCGCTCGCTCAGCCCCAGCATTTT. It encodes CASSYSLAQPQHF.

This clonotype occurred a few times. A junction end diverges from the germline sequence, so it may reflect a read error. The V and J genes are TRBV5-3 and TRBJ2-1, with D maybe TRBD2 (7 bases). TRBV5-3 qualifies as an ORF whose function is uncertain. The CDR3 contains 17 residues. CDR3: CASSLRGRTPRGNEQFF. The CDR3 nucleotides read TGTGCCAGCAGCTTGCGGGGGCGTACCCCGAGGGGCAATGAGCAGTTCTTC.

This clonotype was observed a few times. V usage is TRBV20-1 and J usage is TRBJ1-4; D is ambiguous. Germline lookup yields CDR1 DFQATT and CDR2 SNEGSKA (reference sequence). Trimming left V 0 bases short and J 12 bases short, with 14 bases between. The CDR3 is made up of 13 amino acids. CDR3 in DNA: TGCAGTGCTAGAGATAGGTTACCAATCGAACTGTTTTTT. Translated, it gives CSARDRLPIELFF.

This clonotype was recorded at least ten times. The V gene is TRBV7-2, the J gene TRBJ2-5; 10 bases map to TRBD2. Per germline, CDR1 SGHTA and CDR2 FQGNSA. This CDR3 is built from 15 residues. V gave up 2 bases and J gave up 1 base; unmatched junction bases: 1. In DNA form, the CDR3 reads TGTGCCAGCAGCTTAAGCGGGGGGGCCCAAGAGACCCAGTACTTC. Encoded protein: CASSLSGGAQETQYF.

This clonotype was recorded many times. The V and J genes are TRBV7-2 and TRBJ2-7; 7 nucleotides match TRBD2. CDR1 and CDR2 from the germline V gene are SGHTA and FQGNSA. The CDR3 extends over 15 amino acids. The trim removed 5 bases at V and 2 bases at J, leaving 9 bases unmatched. The chain's CDR3 is CASSPKPGLTYEQYF. CDR3 DNA: TGTGCCAGCAGCCCCAAACCGGGACTAACCTACGAGCAGTACTTC.

This clonotype occurred a few times. J is TRBJ2-3 and V is TRBV19; 11 nucleotides line up with TRBD2. The V gene's germline CDR1 is LNHDA and CDR2 SQIVND (reference sequence). Trimming cost V 3 bases and J 7 bases; bases outside gene matches: 6. The CDR3 is 15 amino acids. The CDR3 protein is CASSMTGTSGYTQYF. DNA for the CDR3: TGTGCCAGTAGTATGACCGGGACTAGCGGCTATACGCAGTATTTT.

In its sample, this clonotype was seen many times. The chain is built from TRBV6-2 or TRBV6-3 and TRBJ1-2; D gene unclear. CDR3 length equals 13 residues. The germline V gene has CDR1 MNHEY and CDR2 SVGEGT. V was cut by 7 bases and J by 7 bases, with 16 bases left in between. Written as DNA, the CDR3 is TGTGCCAGCAATGCCGGGAACCCAGGTGGCTACACCTTC. Translated: CASNAGNPGGYTF.

This clonotype was detected a few times. CDR3 DNA: TGCAGTGCTCCATTTCCGGGACACCCGTACCAAGAGACCCAGTACTTC. Translation: CSAPFPGHPYQETQYF. The rearrangement joins TRBV20-1 to TRBJ2-5, with D possibly matching TRBD1 (6 bases). The CDR3 has 16 residues. The germline V and J ends were trimmed by 5 bases and 0 bases, with 19 bases remaining between them. Germline CDR1 DFQATT, CDR2 SNEGSKA (reference sequence).